The clone carrying this T cell receptor beta chain was seen many times. The antigen remains unidentified. Per the germline V gene, CDR1 is LNHNV and CDR2 is YYDKDF (reference sequence). The CDR3 consists of 16 residues. V lost 0 bases and J 4 bases, leaving 12 bases between the germline ends. These data are taken from a study of post-analysis software for immune sequencing data. Overall study: The courses of disease that were included comprised relapsing-remitting, secondary progressive and progressive-relapsing multiple sclerosis. Whole-study results and caveats: Several TRBV segments (TRBV5-6, TRBV5-1 and TRBV20-1 among them) occurred more frequently in patients than in controls. A significant reduction in normalized Chao1 diversity was observed in multiple sclerosis patients versus controls.

cDNA libraries for TCR beta contained unique molecular identifiers. TCRdb re-derived calls from the PCR reads in MiXCR, one entry per CDR3 protein. Found here are approximately 730,000 distinct CDR3 sequences, around 27% of them singletons; the top ten hold around 0.55%. The sample comprised blood. V usage is TRBV15 and J usage is TRBJ2-2; no definite D call. This TCR came from a girl between 5 and 17 years old with multiple sclerosis. The CDR3 DNA is TGTGCCACCAGCAGAGATAAAACGGGCAGCACCGGGGAGCTGTTTTTT. Translated, it gives CATSRDKTGSTGELFF.